These 5 T cell receptor beta chains share one sample of origin, sequenced in a study of post-analysis software for immune sequencing data. Unique molecular identifiers tagged the TCR beta cDNA libraries. TCRdb independently ran MiXCR on the PCR reads; one entry per CDR3 protein. The sample yields about 160,000 distinct CDR3 sequences, roughly 40% seen once. Sequenced here: blood, sampled after autologous hematopoietic stem cell transplantation. The receptors were sampled from a girl aged 10 to 17 with multiple sclerosis.

This chain connects TRBV28 to TRBJ1-5; D might be TRBD1 (5 bases). The CDR3 totals 13 residues. Germline-derived CDR1 and CDR2 are MDHEN and SYDVKM. V lost 3 bases to trimming and J lost 7 bases, with 10 bases between them. The CDR3: CASSLRGSQPQHF. CDR3 DNA: TGTGCCAGCAGTTTGAGGGGAAGCCAGCCCCAGCATTTT.

The rearrangement links TRBV7-8 to TRBJ2-1, with D perhaps TRBD2 (6 bases). The germline gives CDR1 SGHVS, CDR2 FQNEAQ. The V end was cut by 10 bases, the J end by 2 bases, with 18 bases between. This CDR3 contains 15 residues. CDR3 sequence reads: CAIGVGGTPYNEQFF. As DNA, the CDR3 is TGTGCCATCGGCGTGGGGGGAACCCCCTACAATGAGCAGTTCTTC.

This chain connects TRBV10-3 to TRBJ2-1; no reliable D call. The V gene's germline CDR1 is ENHRY and CDR2 SYGVKD. The germline V and J ends were trimmed by 5 bases and 6 bases, with 8 bases remaining between them. The CDR3 length is 12 residues. CDR3 bases: TGTGCCATCAGTCGGCCGCTCAATGAGCAGTTCTTC. This translates into CAISRPLNEQFF.

This clonotype was observed a handful of times. The CDR3 loop reads CASSLYRDTEAFF. CDR3 coding DNA: TGTGCCAGCAGCTTATATCGCGACACTGAAGCTTTCTTT. The chain employs TRBV7-9 and TRBJ1-1; D is uncertain. The V gene lost 2 bases and the J gene lost 3 bases, with 7 bases spanning the gap. CDR3 length equals 13 residues. CDR1 and CDR2 from the germline V gene are SEHNR and FQNEAQ (reference sequence).

The table lists this clonotype with a count of one. The chain carries TRBV7-2 and TRBJ1-4; TRBD1 matches 7 bases. This CDR3 is built from 15 residues. The germline CDR1 and CDR2 sequences are SGHTA and FQGNSA. The ends lost 2 bases at V and 5 bases at J; junction bases unmatched: 5. As DNA, the CDR3 is TGTGCCAGCAGCTTACAGGCAGGGGGAAATGAAAAACTGTTTTTT. It is translated as CASSLQAGGNEKLFF.